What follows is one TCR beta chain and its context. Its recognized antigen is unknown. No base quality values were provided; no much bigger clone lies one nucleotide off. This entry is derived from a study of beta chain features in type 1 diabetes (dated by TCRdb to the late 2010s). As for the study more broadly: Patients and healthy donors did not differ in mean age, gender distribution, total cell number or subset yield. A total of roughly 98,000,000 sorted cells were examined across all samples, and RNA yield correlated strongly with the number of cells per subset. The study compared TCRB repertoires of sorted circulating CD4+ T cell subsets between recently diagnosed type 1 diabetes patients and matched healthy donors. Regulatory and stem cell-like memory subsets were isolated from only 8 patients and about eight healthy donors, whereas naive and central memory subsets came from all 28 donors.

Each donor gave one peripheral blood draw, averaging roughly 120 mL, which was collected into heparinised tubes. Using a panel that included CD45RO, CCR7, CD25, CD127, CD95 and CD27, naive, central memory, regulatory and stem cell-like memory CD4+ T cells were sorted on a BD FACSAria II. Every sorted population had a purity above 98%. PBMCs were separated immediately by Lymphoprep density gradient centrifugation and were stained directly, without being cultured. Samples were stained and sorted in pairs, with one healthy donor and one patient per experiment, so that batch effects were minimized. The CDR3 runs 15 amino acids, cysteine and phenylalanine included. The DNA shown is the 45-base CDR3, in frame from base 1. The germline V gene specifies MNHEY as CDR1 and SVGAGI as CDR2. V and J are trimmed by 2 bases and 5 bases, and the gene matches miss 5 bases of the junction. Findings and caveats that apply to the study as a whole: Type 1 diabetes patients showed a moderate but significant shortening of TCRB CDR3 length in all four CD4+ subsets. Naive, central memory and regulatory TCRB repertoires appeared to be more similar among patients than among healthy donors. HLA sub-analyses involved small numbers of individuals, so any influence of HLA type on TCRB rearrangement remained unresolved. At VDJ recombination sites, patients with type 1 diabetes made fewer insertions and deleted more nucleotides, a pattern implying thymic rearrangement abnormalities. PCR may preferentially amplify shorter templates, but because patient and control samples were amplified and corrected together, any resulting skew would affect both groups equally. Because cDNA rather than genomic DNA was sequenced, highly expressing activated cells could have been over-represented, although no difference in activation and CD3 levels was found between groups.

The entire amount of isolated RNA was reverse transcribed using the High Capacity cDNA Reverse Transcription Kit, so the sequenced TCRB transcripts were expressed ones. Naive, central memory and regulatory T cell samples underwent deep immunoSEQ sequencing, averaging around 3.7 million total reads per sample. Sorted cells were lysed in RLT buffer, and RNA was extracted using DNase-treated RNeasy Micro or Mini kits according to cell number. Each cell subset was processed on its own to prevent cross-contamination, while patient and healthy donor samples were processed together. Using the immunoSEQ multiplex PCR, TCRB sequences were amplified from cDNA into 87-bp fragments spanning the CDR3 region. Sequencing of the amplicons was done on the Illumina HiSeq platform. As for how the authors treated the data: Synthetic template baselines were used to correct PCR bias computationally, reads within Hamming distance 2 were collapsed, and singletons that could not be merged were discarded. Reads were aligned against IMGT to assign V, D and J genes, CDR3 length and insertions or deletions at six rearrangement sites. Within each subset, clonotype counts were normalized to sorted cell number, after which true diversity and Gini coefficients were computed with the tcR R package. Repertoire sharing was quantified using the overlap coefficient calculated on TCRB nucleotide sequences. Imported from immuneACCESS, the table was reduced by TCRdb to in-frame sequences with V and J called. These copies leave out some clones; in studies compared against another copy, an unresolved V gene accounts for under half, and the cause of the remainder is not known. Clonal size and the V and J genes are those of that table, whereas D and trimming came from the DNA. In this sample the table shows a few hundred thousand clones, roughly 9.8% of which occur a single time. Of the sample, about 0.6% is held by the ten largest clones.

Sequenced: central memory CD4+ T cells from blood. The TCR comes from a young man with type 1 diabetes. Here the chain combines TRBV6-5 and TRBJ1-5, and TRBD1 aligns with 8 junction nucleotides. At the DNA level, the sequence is TGTGCCAGCAGTTACCCTCAGGGGGCGGATCAGCCCCAGCATTTT. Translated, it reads CASSYPQGADQPQHF.